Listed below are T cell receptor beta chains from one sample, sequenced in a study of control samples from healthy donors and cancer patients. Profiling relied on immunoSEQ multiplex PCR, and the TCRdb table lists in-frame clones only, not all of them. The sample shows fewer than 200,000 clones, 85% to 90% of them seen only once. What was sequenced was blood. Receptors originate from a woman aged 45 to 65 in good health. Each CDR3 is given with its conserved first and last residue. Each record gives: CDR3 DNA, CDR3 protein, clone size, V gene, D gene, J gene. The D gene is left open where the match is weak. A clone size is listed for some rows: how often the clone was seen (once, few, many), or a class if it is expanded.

cdr3_nt: TGCAGTGCTATGGACAACTACGAGCAGTACTTC
cdr3_aa: CSAMDNYEQYF
clone_size: -
v_call: TRBV20-1
d_call: -
j_call: TRBJ2-7

cdr3_nt: TGTGCCAGCAGCCCCTCACTGGCTGGCTACACCTTC
cdr3_aa: CASSPSLAGYTF
clone_size: -
v_call: TRBV11-2
d_call: -
j_call: TRBJ1-2

cdr3_nt: TGTGCCACCAGTGGACTAAGACAGGTGAACACTGAAGCTTTCTTT
cdr3_aa: CATSGLRQVNTEAFF
clone_size: -
v_call: TRBV15
d_call: -
j_call: TRBJ1-1

cdr3_nt: TGTGCCAGCTCACCTGCGCCGGGACAGATTAATTCACCCCTCCACTTT
cdr3_aa: CASSPAPGQINSPLHF
clone_size: -
v_call: TRBV18
d_call: TRBD1
j_call: TRBJ1-6

cdr3_nt: TGTGCCAGCAGCCCCGGGACCCATAATTCACCCCTCCACTTT
cdr3_aa: CASSPGTHNSPLHF
clone_size: once
v_call: TRBV3-1/TRBV3-2
d_call: -
j_call: TRBJ1-6

cdr3_nt: TGCGCCAGCAGCCAAGGACTAGCGGCTTACTACGAGCAGTACTTC
cdr3_aa: CASSQGLAAYYEQYF
clone_size: -
v_call: TRBV4-1
d_call: TRBD2
j_call: TRBJ2-7

cdr3_nt: TGCGCCAGCAGCTTCGGCAACACTGAAGCTTTCTTT
cdr3_aa: CASSFGNTEAFF
clone_size: -
v_call: TRBV5-1
d_call: -
j_call: TRBJ1-1

cdr3_nt: TGTGCCAGCAGCTATTCCCGGGGATCGAGCTCCTACGAGCAGTACTTC
cdr3_aa: CASSYSRGSSSYEQYF
clone_size: -
v_call: TRBV3-1/TRBV3-2
d_call: -
j_call: TRBJ2-7

cdr3_nt: TGTGCCAGCAGCTTATATGGGAGAATGGGCTACAATGAGCAGTTCTTC
cdr3_aa: CASSLYGRMGYNEQFF
clone_size: few
v_call: TRBV11-3
d_call: -
j_call: TRBJ2-1

cdr3_nt: TGTGCCACCAGTGATAGGGGCACTGAAGCTTTCTTT
cdr3_aa: CATSDRGTEAFF
clone_size: -
v_call: TRBV24-1
d_call: -
j_call: TRBJ1-1

cdr3_nt: TGTGCCAGCAGGCGGGGGGCGACCTATGGCTACACCTTC
cdr3_aa: CASRRGATYGYTF
clone_size: -
v_call: TRBV5-8
d_call: -
j_call: TRBJ1-2

cdr3_nt: TGTGCCAGCAGCTTAGGGGGCGCTCAGCCCCAGCATTTT
cdr3_aa: CASSLGGAQPQHF
clone_size: few
v_call: TRBV7-8
d_call: -
j_call: TRBJ1-5

cdr3_nt: TGTGCCAGCAGTCAAGGGACAGGGGGTCTCTACGAGCAGTACTTC
cdr3_aa: CASSQGTGGLYEQYF
clone_size: -
v_call: TRBV27
d_call: TRBD1
j_call: TRBJ2-7

cdr3_nt: TGTGCCAGCAGCCCAGGACAGGGGCTTACCTACGAGCAGTACTTC
cdr3_aa: CASSPGQGLTYEQYF
clone_size: -
v_call: TRBV3-1/TRBV3-2
d_call: TRBD1
j_call: TRBJ2-7

cdr3_nt: TGTGCCAGCAGCCCCCGCCCGGGTGGTATCTACGAGCAGTACTTC
cdr3_aa: CASSPRPGGIYEQYF
clone_size: -
v_call: TRBV9
d_call: -
j_call: TRBJ2-7

cdr3_nt: TGTGCCAGTAGTCCAGGGAGAGCTGCCTACGAGCAGTACTTC
cdr3_aa: CASSPGRAAYEQYF
clone_size: -
v_call: TRBV19
d_call: -
j_call: TRBJ2-7

cdr3_nt: TGTGCCAGCAGTCCACAGGGTTATCAGCCCCAGCATTTT
cdr3_aa: CASSPQGYQPQHF
clone_size: once
v_call: TRBV6-2/TRBV6-3
d_call: -
j_call: TRBJ1-5

cdr3_nt: TGTGCCAGCAGCCCTAGACACGGCCGGGATCAGCCCCAGCATTTT
cdr3_aa: CASSPRHGRDQPQHF
clone_size: -
v_call: TRBV14
d_call: -
j_call: TRBJ1-5

cdr3_nt: TGTGCCAGCAGCCCGACCAGTAGCGGGAGATCGTATACGCAGTATTTT
cdr3_aa: CASSPTSSGRSYTQYF
clone_size: once
v_call: TRBV11-3
d_call: TRBD2
j_call: TRBJ2-3

cdr3_nt: TGTGCCAGCAGACCCGACAGGGGAGACAATCAGCCCCAGCATTTT
cdr3_aa: CASRPDRGDNQPQHF
clone_size: few
v_call: TRBV6-5
d_call: TRBD1
j_call: TRBJ1-5

cdr3_nt: TGTGCCAGCAGCTGGGACAGGGGAAACACTGAAGCTTTCTTT
cdr3_aa: CASSWDRGNTEAFF
clone_size: -
v_call: TRBV5-6
d_call: TRBD1
j_call: TRBJ1-1

cdr3_nt: TGTGCCAGCAGTTTGAGGGGGAGCACAGATACGCAGTATTTT
cdr3_aa: CASSLRGSTDTQYF
clone_size: -
v_call: TRBV28
d_call: -
j_call: TRBJ2-3

cdr3_nt: TGTGCCAGCAGCCCGGGACTCTTAAGAGGTCTGTACTTC
cdr3_aa: CASSPGLLRGLYF
clone_size: -
v_call: TRBV3-1/TRBV3-2
d_call: -
j_call: TRBJ2-5

cdr3_nt: TGTGCCAGCAGTCCGGGACCCCAACCCACAGATACGCAGTATTTT
cdr3_aa: CASSPGPQPTDTQYF
clone_size: -
v_call: TRBV27
d_call: -
j_call: TRBJ2-3